The clone carrying this T cell receptor (beta chain) was counted once. This sample was taken from a study of blood T cell repertoires in COVID-19. Participant reports of clinical history set cohort assignment. The assay was immunoSEQ multiplex PCR, and TCRdb's table has in-frame clones only and misses some. The repertoire consists of about 180,000 clones, with over 70% occurring once and the leading ten covering 5.6%. Trimming cost V 4 bases and J 2 bases; bases outside gene matches: 5. Germline lookup yields CDR1 GTSNPN and CDR2 SVGIG (reference sequence). The CDR3 consists of 15 residues. The receptor was derived from a woman in her thirties or forties with acute COVID-19. The chain links TRBV30 to TRBJ2-3; 11 positions agree with TRBD2. Sequencing was done on a sample of PBMCs or T cells enriched from blood (not recorded which). The CDR3: CAWNGTSGYTDTQYF. The CDR3 DNA is TGTGCCTGGAATGGGACTAGCGGATACACAGATACGCAGTATTTT. The full variable domain, completed using reference TRBV30 and TRBJ2-3, is SQTIHQWPATLVQPVGSPLSLECTVEGTSNPNLYWYRQAAGRGLQLLFYSVGIGQISSEVPQNLSASRPQDRQFILSSKKLLLSDSGFYLCAWNGTSGYTDTQYFGPGTRLTVL.